This entry lists 23 T cell receptor beta chains sequenced from one sample in a study of cytomegalovirus exposure and HLA in healthy donors. Here immunoSEQ multiplex PCR was the method, and the copy in TCRdb shows in-frame clones only, minus some. The sample contains 130,000 to 150,000 clones, 85% to 90% of which appear only once. The material sequenced was PBMCs. The receptor source for this set is a woman in her twenties or thirties in good health and CMV-seropositive.

The rearrangement links TRBV5-1 to TRBJ2-3, with D possibly matching TRBD2 (6 bases). CDR1 and CDR2 (germline): SGHRS, YFSETQ. Trimming removed 5 bases at V and 5 bases at J, with 21 bases between. The CDR3 has 16 residues. The CDR3 DNA is TGCGCCAGCAGTTATAACCCCGGGGGAGATGGAGATACGCAGTATTTT. Protein: CASSYNPGGDGDTQYF.

The chain employs TRBV2 and TRBJ1-4, with a tentative D call TRBD1 (5 bases). V shed 5 bases and J shed 8 bases, with 9 bases lying between them. This CDR3 contains 12 residues. Germline V gene lookup returns CDR1 SNHLY and CDR2 FYNNEI. CDR3 coding DNA: TGTGCCAGCAGTCCTCAGGGAGAAAAACTGTTTTTT. The encoded protein is CASSPQGEKLFF.

The CDR3 bases are TGTGCCAGCAAAACCCAGGGGGTATTGACAGATACGCAGTATTTT. It specifies CASKTQGVLTDTQYF. The V gene is TRBV2, the J gene TRBJ2-3; 7 bases fit TRBD1. This CDR3 is built from 15 residues. The junction had 10 bases not matched to a gene; V was cut back by 7 bases and J by 3 bases. CDR1 is SNHLY and CDR2 is FYNNEI in the germline V gene.

The chain joins TRBV5-4 to TRBJ2-3; the D is unclear. The V end was cut by 4 bases, the J end by 4 bases, with 7 bases between. Germline-derived CDR1 and CDR2 are SGHNT and YYREEE (reference sequence). The CDR3 has 12 residues. CDR3 nucleotide sequence: TGTGCCAGCAGCACCCTACCAGATACGCAGTATTTT. This codes for CASSTLPDTQYF.

The chain recombines TRBV19 with TRBJ1-2, with D perhaps matching TRBD1 (5 bases). The V and J ends lost 7 bases and 4 bases respectively, with 13 bases between them. Germline CDR1 LNHDA, CDR2 SQIVND (reference sequence). This CDR3 contains 13 residues. The chain's CDR3 is CASIPPGAYGYTF. CDR3 in DNA: TGTGCCAGTATCCCACCTGGGGCCTATGGCTACACCTTC.

The chain carries TRBV4-1 and TRBJ2-7, with 10 bases fitting TRBD2. The germline V gene encodes CDR1 MGHRA and CDR2 YSYEKL. The CDR3 extends over 15 amino acids. The junction had 6 bases not matched to a gene; V was cut back by 5 bases and J by 2 bases. The CDR3 spells CASSSGLAEAYEQYF. The CDR3 nucleotides are TGCGCCAGCAGCTCAGGACTAGCGGAAGCCTACGAGCAGTACTTC.

The chain carries TRBV5-4 and TRBJ2-3, with D tentatively TRBD2 (6 bases). The V and J ends lost 0 bases and 0 bases respectively, with 8 bases between them. The V gene's germline CDR1 is SGHNT and CDR2 YYREEE (reference sequence). The CDR3 totals 15 residues. CDR3 in amino acids: CASSLAGGSTDTQYF. CDR3 coding DNA: TGTGCCAGCAGCTTGGCCGGGGGAAGCACAGATACGCAGTATTTT.

The chain joins TRBV14 to TRBJ2-7; 10 nucleotides line up with TRBD1. Unmatched junction bases numbered 6, after V lost 3 bases and J lost 4 bases. The CDR3 length is 15 residues. Germline CDR1 reads SGHDN; CDR2 reads FVKESK. The CDR3 is CASSHWTGGPYEQYF. The CDR3, as DNA: TGTGCCAGCAGCCATTGGACAGGGGGACCGTACGAGCAGTACTTC.

This clone was counted a single time. The V call is TRBV5-4, the J call TRBJ1-2; 9 nucleotides align to TRBD1. Germline values: CDR1 SGHNT, CDR2 YYREEE (reference sequence). The V gene end was trimmed by 3 bases and the J gene end by 6 bases; junction bases not matched to a gene: 12. The CDR3 length is 16 residues. The CDR3 sequence is CASSSPPGQGGNGYTF. The CDR3 nucleotides are TGTGCCAGCAGCTCCCCCCCGGGACAGGGAGGGAATGGCTACACCTTC.

The rearrangement links TRBV4-1 to TRBJ1-2; D possibly corresponds to TRBD1 (5 bases). The CDR3 loop spans 15 amino acids. Germline V lookup: CDR1 MGHRA, CDR2 YSYEKL. V lost 4 bases and J 3 bases, leaving 15 bases between the germline ends. The chain's CDR3 is CASSPLAREDYGYTF. The CDR3 coding sequence is TGCGCCAGCAGCCCGCTGGCCAGGGAAGACTATGGCTACACCTTC.

This chain uses TRBV5-1 with TRBJ2-7; D is possibly TRBD1 (6 bases). Germline loops: CDR1 SGHRS, CDR2 YFSETQ. Trimming stripped 2 bases from V and 2 bases from J, with 17 bases between. The CDR3 runs to 16 residues. In DNA, the CDR3 is TGCGCCAGCAGCTTTCGAGGGGGAATGGGGACCTACGAGCAGTACTTC. The encoded protein is CASSFRGGMGTYEQYF.

This sequence joins TRBV6-4 and TRBJ2-1; 7 bases are shared with TRBD2. Germline values: CDR1 MRHNA, CDR2 SNTAGT. There are 14 residues in the CDR3. The ends lost 3 bases at V and 8 bases at J; junction bases unmatched: 7. The CDR3 loop reads CASSEKGAGDEQFF. The CDR3 region has the DNA TGTGCCAGCAGTGAAAAGGGCGCGGGGGATGAGCAGTTCTTC.

The chain employs TRBV7-2 and TRBJ1-4; a possible D gene is TRBD1 (5 bases). Germline CDR1 and CDR2: SGHTA and FQGNSA. The CDR3 is made up of 16 amino acids. V lost 3 bases and J lost 10, with 21 bases in between. The CDR3 reads CASSFLGTATTGKLFF. CDR3 nucleotides: TGTGCCAGCAGCTTTCTTGGGACTGCTACGACTGGAAAACTGTTTTTT. Based on the CDR3 plus reference TRBV7-2 and TRBJ1-4, the full variable domain is GAGVSQSPSNKVTEKGKDVELRCDPISGHTALYWYRQSLGQGLEFLIYFQGNSAPDKSGLPSDRFSAERTGGSVSTLTIQRTQQEDSAVYLCASSFLGTATTGKLFFGSGTQLSVL.

V and J are TRBV28 and TRBJ2-1; 13 nucleotides align to TRBD2. From germline, CDR1 is MDHEN and CDR2 SYDVKM. The CDR3 is 16 amino acids. V was pared by 3 bases and J by 4 bases, with 3 bases of the junction left unmatched. The CDR3 DNA reads as TGTGCCAGCAGTTTCCCGACTAGCGGGGGGTACAATGAGCAGTTCTTC. Residues: CASSFPTSGGYNEQFF.

As for this clone: The sample contains more than one DNA sequence encoding this CDR3. V and J are TRBV5-1 and TRBJ2-2; D may be TRBD1 (5 bases). This CDR3 region has 13 residues. With 8 bases removed from V and 0 bases from J, the gap between germline ends came to 8 bases. CDR1 and CDR2 (germline): SGHRS, YFSETQ. DNA of the CDR3: TGCGCCAGTACACAGGCGAACACCGGGGAGCTGTTTTTT. Amino acids: CASTQANTGELFF.

The genes are TRBV18 and TRBJ2-7, with 11 bases aligning to TRBD1. The V gene's germline CDR1 is KGHSH and CDR2 LQKENI. This CDR3 is 14 amino acids long. J lost 6 bases, V lost 4 bases, and 5 bases had no gene match. The CDR3, as DNA: TGTGCCAGCTCACGGACAGGGGGCGAAGGCGAGCAGTACTTC. Protein sequence: CASSRTGGEGEQYF.

This chain connects TRBV27 to TRBJ1-5, with D perhaps TRBD1 (6 bases). CDR1 MNHEY and CDR2 SMNVEV come from the germline V gene (reference sequence). The CDR3 extends over 15 amino acids. V was cut by 6 bases and J by 5 bases, with 17 bases left in between. CDR3 amino acids: CASRVLGADDQPQHF. CDR3 coding DNA: TGTGCCAGCAGAGTCTTGGGGGCTGATGATCAGCCCCAGCATTTT.

This chain uses TRBV7-2 with TRBJ2-3; D might be TRBD2 (6 bases). The V gene lost 1 base and the J gene lost 7 bases, with 9 bases spanning the gap. Germline V gene data show CDR1 as SGHTA and CDR2 as FQGNSA. The CDR3 spans 13 residues. The CDR3 DNA sequence: TGTGCCAGCAGCTTAGGGAGGGCAAATACGCAGTATTTT. Encoded protein: CASSLGRANTQYF.

The rearrangement uses TRBV19 and TRBJ2-7; D is unresolved. V dropped 6 bases and J dropped 2 bases, with 17 bases sitting between them. CDR3 size: 15 residues. CDR1 is LNHDA, CDR2 SQIVND, per germline (reference sequence). The CDR3: CASSISGSSAYEQYF. DNA of the CDR3: TGTGCCAGTAGCATTTCGGGTTCATCGGCCTACGAGCAGTACTTC.

DNA for the CDR3: TGTGCCAGTAGTATTGGAGCTCTTTTTTATGGCTACACCTTC. It specifies CASSIGALFYGYTF. This rearrangement joins TRBV19 to TRBJ1-2; D is undetermined. This CDR3 comprises 14 residues. V was pared by 3 bases and J by 5 bases, with 13 bases between. Germline values: CDR1 LNHDA, CDR2 SQIVND (reference sequence).

This rearrangement joins TRBV7-9 to TRBJ1-2, with D hard to call. V lost 5 bases and J 8 bases, leaving 21 bases between the germline ends. The CDR3 extends over 15 amino acids. Germline CDR1 is SEHNR and CDR2 is FQNEAQ (reference sequence). DNA of the CDR3: TGTGCCAGCAGCGAATACTCCGGGTCCCATGGAGGCTACACCTTC. This codes for CASSEYSGSHGGYTF.

This chain connects TRBV5-5 to TRBJ2-3, with a weak D call TRBD2 (5 bases). This CDR3 has 15 residues. From germline, CDR1 is SGHKS and CDR2 YYEKEE (reference sequence). Trimming shortened V by 3 bases and J by 4 bases, and 15 bases separated the two germline ends. The CDR3 loop reads CASSSSSRDPDTQYF. CDR3 DNA sequence: TGTGCCAGCAGCTCATCTAGCCGCGACCCAGATACGCAGTATTTT.

The chain recombines TRBV27 with TRBJ2-7; D not certain. CDR1 and CDR2 from the germline V gene are MNHEY and SMNVEV (reference sequence). Trimming stripped 3 bases from V and 0 bases from J, with 9 bases between. CDR3 length equals 14 residues. The CDR3 sequence is CASSFFSGSYEQYF. The DNA for the CDR3 is TGTGCCAGCAGTTTTTTCAGTGGCTCCTACGAGCAGTACTTC.